In this sample, the clone carrying this T cell receptor (beta chain) turned up a few times. The antigen is not known. Using immunoSEQ multiplex PCR, the repertoire was profiled, and TCRdb retains in-frame clones only, with some absent. In the table there are 150,000 to 200,000 clones, around 83% of which are singletons. Trimming pared 4 bases from V and 1 base from J, leaving 8 bases between. Germline loops: CDR1 SGHRS, CDR2 YFSETQ. This CDR3 has 13 residues. The entry originates in a study of cytomegalovirus exposure and HLA in healthy donors. Study-level information: A later analysis reported the 90 to 150 validation repertoires used the same platform as the roughly 700 first-cohort repertoires. Notes on the study in general: Many donors shared some public TCRs, even though most TCR sequences were rare. It was confirmed in vitro that a few of the CMV-associated chains were specific for CMV antigens.

The TCR comes from a woman aged 30 to 39 in good health and CMV-seropositive. The chain has TRBV5-1 and TRBJ1-2, with no clear D. What was sequenced was PBMCs. CDR3 sequence: CASSHDINYGYTF. CDR3 sequence (DNA): TGCGCCAGCAGCCACGACATTAACTATGGCTACACCTTC.